The T cell receptor (beta chain) under discussion was sequenced for a study of beta chain features in type 1 diabetes. Overall study context: Healthy donors resembled patients in age, gender and cell yields.

This clone came up a few times. V lost 4 bases and J 4 bases, leaving 17 bases between the germline ends. The CDR3 is made up of 14 amino acids. Per the germline V gene, CDR1 is SQVTM and CDR2 is ANQGSEA. Since all of the isolated RNA was reverse transcribed, expressed TCRB transcripts were what got sequenced. Assay: immunoSEQ multiplex PCR; the TCRdb copy retains only in-frame clones and omits some. The table has fewer than 200,000 clones, about 7.3% seen once. The clonotype was recovered from a man between 18 and 35 years old in good health. The specimen sequenced was central memory CD4+ T cells from blood. V is TRBV29-1 and J is TRBJ2-7, with D maybe TRBD2 (5 bases). The DNA for the CDR3 is TGCAGCGTTGTTTTATTGAGAGGGTGGTACGAGCAGTACTTC. Translation: CSVVLLRGWYEQYF.